These T cell receptor beta chains were read from a single sample in a study of cytomegalovirus exposure and HLA in healthy donors. Profiled with immunoSEQ multiplex PCR; TCRdb holds only in-frame clones, not every one. The table includes about 160,000 clones, 60% to 80% detected once. Source material: PBMCs. These TCRs come from a male donor in good health and CMV-seronegative. The CDR3 runs from the conserved cysteine through the conserved F or W. Each record gives: clone size, V gene, D gene, J gene, CDR3 DNA, CDR3 protein. A D gene is named only where the DNA matches it firmly. Clone size is stated in some rows and not others, as once, few, many or a class when expanded.

abundance: once; v_gene: TRBV9; d_gene: TRBD2; j_gene: TRBJ2-2; CDR3nt: TGTGCCAGCAGCGCGGGGGCTAGCGGGAGTATAGGCACCGGGGAGCTGTTTTTT; CDR3aa: CASSAGASGSIGTGELFF
abundance: -; v_gene: TRBV5-4; d_gene: TRBD1; j_gene: TRBJ2-7; CDR3nt: TGTGCCAGCAGCGTCACCGGACAGGGAGGCTACGAGCAGTACTTC; CDR3aa: CASSVTGQGGYEQYF
abundance: -; v_gene: TRBV19; d_gene: -; j_gene: TRBJ2-5; CDR3nt: TGCGCCAGTAGTAAGAGGCAGAGACAAGAGACCCAGTACTTC; CDR3aa: CASSKRQRQETQYF
abundance: -; v_gene: TRBV9; d_gene: -; j_gene: TRBJ2-7; CDR3nt: TGTGCCAGCAGCCAGGGACTGCACTACGAGCAGTACTTC; CDR3aa: CASSQGLHYEQYF
abundance: -; v_gene: TRBV5-1; d_gene: -; j_gene: TRBJ1-6; CDR3nt: TGCGCCAGCAGCTCCAATAATTCACCCCTCCACTTT; CDR3aa: CASSSNNSPLHF
abundance: -; v_gene: TRBV6-4; d_gene: -; j_gene: TRBJ2-1; CDR3nt: TGTGCCAGCAGTGACTCAGGGGGCGCGGGGTACAATGAGCAGTTCTTC; CDR3aa: CASSDSGGAGYNEQFF
abundance: -; v_gene: TRBV6-6; d_gene: -; j_gene: TRBJ1-1; CDR3nt: TGTGCCAGCACCGACATCGGGGGTTACACTGAAGCTTTCTTT; CDR3aa: CASTDIGGYTEAFF
abundance: -; v_gene: TRBV5-1; d_gene: TRBD1; j_gene: TRBJ2-6; CDR3nt: TGCGCCAGCAGCTTTGCAGGGGGCTCTGGGGCCAACGTCCTGACTTTC; CDR3aa: CASSFAGGSGANVLTF
abundance: -; v_gene: TRBV5-1; d_gene: -; j_gene: TRBJ2-7; CDR3nt: TGCGCCAGCAGCTTGTCCGCGGCAGGGCACGAGCAGTACTTC; CDR3aa: CASSLSAAGHEQYF
abundance: -; v_gene: TRBV5-6; d_gene: -; j_gene: TRBJ1-3; CDR3nt: TGTGCCAGCAGCTTGGGAGGTTACTCTGGAAACACCATATATTTT; CDR3aa: CASSLGGYSGNTIYF
abundance: -; v_gene: TRBV9; d_gene: TRBD1; j_gene: TRBJ2-5; CDR3nt: TGTGCCAGCAGCGCCCACAGGGGGCGAGGAGAGACCCAGTACTTC; CDR3aa: CASSAHRGRGETQYF
abundance: -; v_gene: TRBV7-9; d_gene: -; j_gene: TRBJ2-2; CDR3nt: TGTGCCAGCAGCTCCGGGGTGTTAGGAACCGGGGAGCTGTTTTTT; CDR3aa: CASSSGVLGTGELFF
abundance: once; v_gene: TRBV27; d_gene: TRBD1; j_gene: TRBJ1-4; CDR3nt: TGTGCCAGCAGTTTATCCTATCGGGTACAGGGGCTAGAAAAACTGTTTTTT; CDR3aa: CASSLSYRVQGLEKLFF
abundance: -; v_gene: TRBV5-4; d_gene: -; j_gene: TRBJ2-1; CDR3nt: TGTGCCAGCAGCTTGGGGTCAAGGCAGGTAAATGAGCAGTTCTTC; CDR3aa: CASSLGSRQVNEQFF
abundance: -; v_gene: TRBV30; d_gene: TRBD1; j_gene: TRBJ1-5; CDR3nt: TGTGCCTGGGGGGACAGGGACAATCAGCCCCAGCATTTT; CDR3aa: CAWGDRDNQPQHF
abundance: -; v_gene: TRBV4-1; d_gene: -; j_gene: TRBJ2-1; CDR3nt: TGCGCCAGCAGCCAAGAGGGGCAGAAAGAGCAGTTCTTC; CDR3aa: CASSQEGQKEQFF
abundance: -; v_gene: TRBV19; d_gene: TRBD1; j_gene: TRBJ2-5; CDR3nt: TGTGCCAGTAGCGGGGACAGGGGGAACGGGGCCCAGTACTTC; CDR3aa: CASSGDRGNGAQYF
abundance: once; v_gene: TRBV5-1; d_gene: -; j_gene: TRBJ2-7; CDR3nt: TGCGCCAGCAGCTTGGCCGGGACAAGAGACTACGAGCAGTACTTC; CDR3aa: CASSLAGTRDYEQYF
abundance: once; v_gene: TRBV6-5; d_gene: -; j_gene: TRBJ1-2; CDR3nt: TGTGCCAGCAGTTACGGCAGGAGGGACTATGGCTACACCTTC; CDR3aa: CASSYGRRDYGYTF
abundance: -; v_gene: TRBV6-5; d_gene: TRBD1; j_gene: TRBJ1-3; CDR3nt: TGTGCCAGCAGTTTGACAGGGACTGGAAACACCATATATTTT; CDR3aa: CASSLTGTGNTIYF
abundance: once; v_gene: TRBV19; d_gene: TRBD1; j_gene: TRBJ2-7; CDR3nt: TGTGCCAGTAGTATAGAAGGTCCGGCAGGGGGCCCCTCCTACGAGCAGTACTTC; CDR3aa: CASSIEGPAGGPSYEQYF
abundance: -; v_gene: TRBV11-2; d_gene: TRBD1; j_gene: TRBJ1-1; CDR3nt: TGTGCCAGCAGCTCACCTCCGAGGGGGCCTGAAGCTTTCTTT; CDR3aa: CASSSPPRGPEAFF
abundance: -; v_gene: TRBV7-2; d_gene: -; j_gene: TRBJ1-5; CDR3nt: TGTGCCAGCAGCTTAGTTCAGAATCAGCCCCAGCATTTT; CDR3aa: CASSLVQNQPQHF
abundance: -; v_gene: TRBV6-5; d_gene: TRBD1; j_gene: TRBJ1-3; CDR3nt: TGTGCCAGCAGTTATGGGGGGACAGACTCTGGAAACACCATATATTTT; CDR3aa: CASSYGGTDSGNTIYF
abundance: -; v_gene: TRBV28; d_gene: -; j_gene: TRBJ1-5; CDR3nt: TGTACGGTCCAGGGAACCAATCAGCCCCAGCATTTT; CDR3aa: CTVQGTNQPQHF
abundance: few; v_gene: TRBV7-2; d_gene: TRBD2; j_gene: TRBJ2-1; CDR3nt: TGTGCCAGCAGCTTATTGGCGAGCGGGGACAATGAGCAGTTCTTC; CDR3aa: CASSLLASGDNEQFF
abundance: -; v_gene: TRBV11-3; d_gene: -; j_gene: TRBJ2-2; CDR3nt: TGTGCCAGCAGCTTAGGTGACAACCCATTGAACACCGGGGAGCTGTTTTTT; CDR3aa: CASSLGDNPLNTGELFF
abundance: few; v_gene: TRBV29-1; d_gene: TRBD1; j_gene: TRBJ2-7; CDR3nt: TGCAGCGTTGATCTTTGGAGAGGCCGTCGGACAGGGGTGAAGGGCGAGCAGTACTTC; CDR3aa: CSVDLWRGRRTGVKGEQYF
abundance: -; v_gene: TRBV27; d_gene: -; j_gene: TRBJ2-3; CDR3nt: TGTGCCAGCAGTTTATCGGCCAACACAGATACGCAGTATTTT; CDR3aa: CASSLSANTDTQYF
abundance: few; v_gene: TRBV2; d_gene: -; j_gene: TRBJ1-6; CDR3nt: TGTGCCAGCACCCTTAGCTTCAGCTCCTATAATTCACCCCTCCACTTT; CDR3aa: CASTLSFSSYNSPLHF
abundance: -; v_gene: TRBV20-1; d_gene: -; j_gene: TRBJ2-1; CDR3nt: TGCAGTGCTAGAAGGAGTGATGAGCAGTTCTTC; CDR3aa: CSARRSDEQFF
abundance: -; v_gene: TRBV7-2; d_gene: -; j_gene: TRBJ1-1; CDR3nt: TGTGCCAGCAGCTTAGCCGGGAAAGGAACTTTCTTT; CDR3aa: CASSLAGKGTFF
abundance: -; v_gene: TRBV7-6; d_gene: -; j_gene: TRBJ2-3; CDR3nt: TGTGCCAGCAGCTTAGTCTCAGATACGCAGTATTTT; CDR3aa: CASSLVSDTQYF
abundance: -; v_gene: TRBV5-1; d_gene: -; j_gene: TRBJ2-5; CDR3nt: TGCGCCAGCAGCTCCTGGGACATAGGAGAGACCCAGTACTTC; CDR3aa: CASSSWDIGETQYF
abundance: -; v_gene: TRBV7-2; d_gene: TRBD1; j_gene: TRBJ2-2; CDR3nt: TGTGCCAGCAGCCTCGACAGGGGGGCATACACCGGGGAGCTGTTTTTT; CDR3aa: CASSLDRGAYTGELFF
abundance: -; v_gene: TRBV9; d_gene: -; j_gene: TRBJ2-7; CDR3nt: TGTGCCAGCAGCGTAGGCGGGACAGAAACCTACGAGCAGTACTTC; CDR3aa: CASSVGGTETYEQYF
abundance: -; v_gene: TRBV7-9; d_gene: -; j_gene: TRBJ2-1; CDR3nt: TGTGCCAGCAGCCCCACTCTAGGCTCCTACAATGAGCAGTTCTTC; CDR3aa: CASSPTLGSYNEQFF
abundance: few; v_gene: TRBV15; d_gene: -; j_gene: TRBJ2-5; CDR3nt: TGTGCCACCAGCAGGGACAGCCAAGAGACCCAGTACTTC; CDR3aa: CATSRDSQETQYF
abundance: -; v_gene: TRBV7-2; d_gene: TRBD1; j_gene: TRBJ1-3; CDR3nt: TGTGCCAGCAGCTTACCGGACAGGGGGGGAAACACCATATATTTT; CDR3aa: CASSLPDRGGNTIYF
abundance: few; v_gene: TRBV5-4; d_gene: -; j_gene: TRBJ2-4; CDR3nt: TGTGCCAGCAGCGTTCAGGGTTCAGCCAAAAACATTCAGTACTTC; CDR3aa: CASSVQGSAKNIQYF
abundance: -; v_gene: TRBV19; d_gene: TRBD2; j_gene: TRBJ2-7; CDR3nt: TGTGCCAGTTGTTTAGCGGGAGCCGCCGAGCAGTACTTC; CDR3aa: CASCLAGAAEQYF
abundance: -; v_gene: TRBV7-2; d_gene: TRBD1; j_gene: TRBJ1-4; CDR3nt: TGTGCCAGCAGCTTAGGGACAGGGGGGGAAAAACTGTTTTTT; CDR3aa: CASSLGTGGEKLFF
abundance: -; v_gene: TRBV5-1; d_gene: -; j_gene: TRBJ2-1; CDR3nt: TGCGCCAGCAGCTTAGGACTGACGAATGAGCAGTTCTTC; CDR3aa: CASSLGLTNEQFF
abundance: -; v_gene: TRBV2; d_gene: -; j_gene: TRBJ1-4; CDR3nt: TGTGCCAGCGGTCGAGAGGGAGCAAAGACGGGGGAAAAACTGTTTTTT; CDR3aa: CASGREGAKTGEKLFF
abundance: -; v_gene: TRBV19; d_gene: -; j_gene: TRBJ1-2; CDR3nt: TGTGCCAGTAGTATCCGCGCGGCTAACTATGGCTACACCTTC; CDR3aa: CASSIRAANYGYTF
abundance: -; v_gene: TRBV7-3; d_gene: TRBD2; j_gene: TRBJ2-2; CDR3nt: TGTGCCAGCAGCCCTGGGACTAGCGGGAGGACCGGGGTCACCGGGGAGCTGTTTTTT; CDR3aa: CASSPGTSGRTGVTGELFF
abundance: -; v_gene: TRBV18; d_gene: TRBD1; j_gene: TRBJ2-3; CDR3nt: TGTGCCAGCTCACCCGCAGGGACAGGAGATACGCAGTATTTT; CDR3aa: CASSPAGTGDTQYF
abundance: -; v_gene: TRBV19; d_gene: -; j_gene: TRBJ2-1; CDR3nt: TGTGCCACCACGAGTTCTGTTTACAATGAGCAGTTCTTC; CDR3aa: CATTSSVYNEQFF
abundance: -; v_gene: TRBV6-4; d_gene: TRBD2; j_gene: TRBJ2-3; CDR3nt: TGTGCCAGCAGTGAGGGAGTAGCGGGATTCACAGATACGCAGTATTTT; CDR3aa: CASSEGVAGFTDTQYF
abundance: -; v_gene: TRBV28; d_gene: -; j_gene: TRBJ2-5; CDR3nt: TGTGCCAGCAGCTCCCTCTGGACGGGGGTGGAGACCCAGTACTTC; CDR3aa: CASSSLWTGVETQYF
abundance: -; v_gene: TRBV7-9; d_gene: -; j_gene: TRBJ2-5; CDR3nt: TGTGCCAGCAGCTTAGAACAGCTTCAAGAGACCCAGTACTTC; CDR3aa: CASSLEQLQETQYF
abundance: -; v_gene: TRBV6-5; d_gene: -; j_gene: TRBJ1-2; CDR3nt: TGTGCCAGCAGTCCAGGGACATTCAACTATGGCTACACCTTC; CDR3aa: CASSPGTFNYGYTF
abundance: few; v_gene: TRBV5-4; d_gene: -; j_gene: TRBJ1-4; CDR3nt: TGTGCCAGCAGCTTGGCGGGGAAGGGGGTCGAAAAACTGTTTTTT; CDR3aa: CASSLAGKGVEKLFF
abundance: -; v_gene: TRBV5-4; d_gene: TRBD2; j_gene: TRBJ2-1; CDR3nt: TGTGCCAGCAGCCGGGGGACTAGCGGGAGAGTCAATGAGCAGTTCTTC; CDR3aa: CASSRGTSGRVNEQFF
abundance: -; v_gene: TRBV9; d_gene: TRBD1; j_gene: TRBJ1-1; CDR3nt: TGTGCCAGCAGCCCTAGGACAGGTCTGGACACTGAAGCTTTCTTT; CDR3aa: CASSPRTGLDTEAFF
abundance: -; v_gene: TRBV6-1; d_gene: TRBD1; j_gene: TRBJ1-4; CDR3nt: TGTGCCAGCAGTGTGGGACAGGGGGCAACTAATGAAAAACTGTTTTTT; CDR3aa: CASSVGQGATNEKLFF
abundance: -; v_gene: TRBV2; d_gene: -; j_gene: TRBJ2-1; CDR3nt: TGTGCCAGCAGTGGGGGACTTAACAATGAGCAGTTCTTC; CDR3aa: CASSGGLNNEQFF
abundance: -; v_gene: TRBV11-2; d_gene: TRBD1; j_gene: TRBJ2-5; CDR3nt: TGTGCCAGCAGCGGACGGGACAGGGATGAGACCCAGTACTTC; CDR3aa: CASSGRDRDETQYF
abundance: -; v_gene: TRBV5-6; d_gene: -; j_gene: TRBJ2-1; CDR3nt: TGTGCCAGCAGCCTCGGGTTAGCGTCATACAATGAGCAGTTCTTC; CDR3aa: CASSLGLASYNEQFF